The clone carrying this T cell receptor (beta chain) has a handful of counts. The sample comes from a study of OX40 agonist ivuxolimab in advanced cancers. The method was immunoSEQ multiplex PCR; TCRdb's version includes in-frame clones alone and lacks a portion of them. The table shows some 61,000 clones, with roughly 80% occurring only once. The germline gives CDR1 SGHDN, CDR2 FVKESK. V shed 2 bases, J shed 4 bases, and the junction held 17 bases outside the gene matches. This CDR3 is built from 19 residues. This rearrangement joins TRBV14 to TRBJ2-7; TRBD2 agrees at 10 bases. The sequence was collected from an adult with an advanced solid tumor such as melanoma, head and neck, liver or kidney cancer. The input for sequencing was CD4+ or CD8+ T cells sorted from blood, taken in a trial of the OX40 agonist ivuxolimab. The CDR3 coding sequence is TGTGCCAGCAGCCAACCGACTAGCGGGCGCCAAACCTCACAATACGAGCAGTACTTC. Its translation is CASSQPTSGRQTSQYEQYF.